Below, 10 T cell receptor beta chains from the same sample are listed, as sequenced in a study of blood T cell repertoires in COVID-19. Clones were read by immunoSEQ multiplex PCR, and TCRdb kept only the in-frame ones, dropping some. The repertoire holds some 260,000 clones, with around 80% as singletons. Input material: PBMCs or T cells enriched from blood (not recorded which). The source of these receptors is a young man with acute COVID-19.

The V call is TRBV11-1, the J call TRBJ2-1, with D possibly TRBD1 on 5 matching bases. Germline V CDR1 and CDR2: SGHAT, FQDESV (reference sequence). The CDR3 totals 12 residues. Trimming took off 6 bases at V and 5 bases at J, with 8 bases between the two ends. CDR3 bases: TGTGCCAGCAGGGGGCGTAACAATGAGCAGTTCTTC. Translation: CASRGRNNEQFF.

This sequence joins TRBV14 and TRBJ2-5; D call uncertain. CDR1 SGHDN and CDR2 FVKESK come from the germline V gene. V shed 2 bases and J shed 7 bases, with 11 bases lying between them. The CDR3 contains 13 residues. As DNA, the CDR3 is TGTGCCAGCAGCCAAACTACCCCCGGGACCCAGTACTTC. It encodes CASSQTTPGTQYF.

This chain joins TRBV15 and TRBJ2-1, with 7 bases lining up with TRBD2. Losses at the gene ends were 0 bases for V and 4 bases for J; bases not matched to a gene: 15. The CDR3 spans 19 residues. Germline-derived CDR1 and CDR2 are LNHNV and YYDKDF (reference sequence). The CDR3 nucleotides are TGTGCCACCAGCAGAGATGGATCCGGGCTAGCGGAATTTTACAATGAGCAGTTCTTC. Residues: CATSRDGSGLAEFYNEQFF.

V and J are TRBV7-8 and TRBJ1-4, with D perhaps TRBD1 (6 bases). The V end lost 6 bases, the J end lost 7 bases, and 18 bases lay between the germline ends. This CDR3 region has 15 residues. CDR1 SGHVS and CDR2 FQNEAQ come from the germline V gene. The CDR3: CASRPTGSAGEKLFF. The DNA of the CDR3 is TGTGCCAGCAGACCCACAGGGTCGGCGGGTGAAAAACTGTTTTTT. Variable domain in full (rest from reference TRBV7-8 and TRBJ1-4): GAGVSQSPRYKVAKRGQDVALRCDPISGHVSLFWYQQALGQGPEFLTYFQNEAQLDKSGLPSDRFFAERPEGSVSTLKIQRTQQEDSAVYLCASRPTGSAGEKLFFGSGTQLSVL.

This chain connects TRBV2 to TRBJ2-5; no clear D. Germline V lookup: CDR1 SNHLY, CDR2 FYNNEI. V lost 10 bases to trimming and J lost 5 bases, with 8 bases between them. The CDR3 has 10 amino acids. CDR3 sequence (DNA): TGTGCCACTCTTTCGGAGACCCAGTACTTC. Translated: CATLSETQYF.

The chain uses TRBV5-5 and TRBJ2-5, with 10 bases aligning to TRBD1. From germline, CDR1 is SGHKS and CDR2 YYEKEE (reference sequence). The CDR3 extends over 15 amino acids. J lost 5 bases, V lost 0 bases, and 4 bases had no gene match. The chain's CDR3 is CASSLGQGARETQYF. The CDR3 DNA is TGTGCCAGCAGCTTGGGACAGGGGGCTCGGGAGACCCAGTACTTC.

The chain recombines TRBV5-4 with TRBJ2-1, with 16 bases fitting TRBD2. Per germline, CDR1 SGHNT and CDR2 YYREEE (reference sequence). The CDR3 spans 18 residues. The V gene end was trimmed by 4 bases and the J gene end by 0 bases; junction bases not matched to a gene: 4. CDR3 DNA: TGTGCCAGCAGCCCGGGGACTAGCGGGAGGGCCTCCTACAATGAGCAGTTCTTC. Its translation: CASSPGTSGRASYNEQFF.

The chain carries TRBV9 and TRBJ1-6, with D possibly matching TRBD1 (6 bases). Germline V CDR1 and CDR2: SGDLS, YYNGEE. The length of the CDR3 is 15 residues. Trimming removed 3 bases from V and 10 bases from J, with 17 bases in between. CDR3 bases: TGTGCCAGCAGCGCCCAAACAGGGTTTTCCTCACCCCTCCACTTT. Protein: CASSAQTGFSSPLHF.

CDR3 in DNA: TGTGCCAGTAGTACCCTCCCACAGGGGATAGATTCACCCCTCCACTTT. This encodes CASSTLPQGIDSPLHF. V usage is TRBV19 and J usage is TRBJ1-6, with 7 bases aligning to TRBD1. Germline assignment: CDR1 LNHDA and CDR2 SQIVND (reference sequence). The CDR3 loop spans 16 amino acids. Trimming removed 4 bases from V and 8 bases from J; junction bases left unmatched: 11.

This clone turned up a few times. The chain is built from TRBV11-3 and TRBJ2-4, with D tentatively TRBD2 (5 bases). The CDR3 length is 14 residues. The germline V gene encodes CDR1 SGHNT and CDR2 YENEEA. V was pared by 5 bases and J by 7 bases, with 15 bases between. CDR3 coding DNA: TGTGCCAGCAGCGTTACTAGGAACCGGAACATTCAGTACTTC. Residues: CASSVTRNRNIQYF.